This T cell receptor beta chain was sequenced in a study of blood T cells in healthy people across ages. General study points: Long-lived donors carried more naive CD4+ cells and greater diversity than aged donors.

A J-beta primer mix and a sample-barcoded 5' primer were used in a second PCR of about 7 to 12 cycles. Researchers report that a template-switch adaptor with 12 random nucleotides tagged each cDNA molecule. TCRdb itself ran the 5' RACE reads through MiXCR, one entry per CDR3 protein. The data contain about 290,000 distinct CDR3 sequences, 27% of them seen just once; the ten biggest clones take up 25% to 30%. Losses at the gene ends were 6 bases for V and 7 bases for J; bases not matched to a gene: 4. This CDR3 comprises 14 residues. CDR1 and CDR2 from the germline V gene are MNHNS and SASEGT. As regards this clonotype: No antigen is known for it.

The sequence came from a woman aged 70-85 years in good health. The J gene is TRBJ2-1, the V gene TRBV6-1; TRBD2 matches at 12 bases. Source material: blood. As DNA, the CDR3 is TGTGCCAGCAGACTAGCGGGAGGAGGGAATGAGCAGTTCTTC. It codes for CASRLAGGGNEQFF.